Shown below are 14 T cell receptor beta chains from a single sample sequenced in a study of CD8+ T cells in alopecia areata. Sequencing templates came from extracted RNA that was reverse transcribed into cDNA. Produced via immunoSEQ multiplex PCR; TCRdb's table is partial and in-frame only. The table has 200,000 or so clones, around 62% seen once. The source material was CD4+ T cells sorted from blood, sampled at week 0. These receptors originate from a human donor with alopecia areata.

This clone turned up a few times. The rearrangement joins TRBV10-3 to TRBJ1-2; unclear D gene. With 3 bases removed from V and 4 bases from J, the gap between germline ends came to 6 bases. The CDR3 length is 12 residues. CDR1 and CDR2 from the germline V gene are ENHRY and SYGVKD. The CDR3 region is CAISDSLYGYTF. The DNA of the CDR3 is TGTGCCATCAGTGACAGCCTCTATGGCTACACCTTC.

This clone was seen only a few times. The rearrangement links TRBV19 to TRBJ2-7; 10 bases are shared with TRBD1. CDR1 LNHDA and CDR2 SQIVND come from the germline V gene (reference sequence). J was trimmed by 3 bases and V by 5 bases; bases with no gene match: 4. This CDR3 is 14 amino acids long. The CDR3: CASSRGQGDYEQYF. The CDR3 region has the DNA TGTGCCAGTAGTCGAGGACAGGGGGACTACGAGCAGTACTTC.

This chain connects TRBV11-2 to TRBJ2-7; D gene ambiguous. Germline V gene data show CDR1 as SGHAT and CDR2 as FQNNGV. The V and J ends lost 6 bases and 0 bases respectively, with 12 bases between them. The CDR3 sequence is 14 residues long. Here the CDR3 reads CASSASLSSYEQYF. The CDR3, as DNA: TGTGCCAGCAGTGCATCTTTGAGCTCCTACGAGCAGTACTTC.

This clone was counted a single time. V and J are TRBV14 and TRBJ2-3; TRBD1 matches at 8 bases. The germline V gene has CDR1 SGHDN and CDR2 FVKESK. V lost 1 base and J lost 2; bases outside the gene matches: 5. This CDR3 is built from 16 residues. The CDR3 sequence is CASSQVGDRPTDTQYF. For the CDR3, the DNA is TGTGCCAGCAGCCAAGTTGGGGACAGGCCCACAGATACGCAGTATTTT.

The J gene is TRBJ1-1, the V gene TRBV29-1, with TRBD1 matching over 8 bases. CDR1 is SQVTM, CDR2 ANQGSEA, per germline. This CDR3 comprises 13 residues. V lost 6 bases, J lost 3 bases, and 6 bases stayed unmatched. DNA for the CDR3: TGCAGCGTGCACCGACAGGGGCACACTGAAGCTTTCTTT. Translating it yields CSVHRQGHTEAFF. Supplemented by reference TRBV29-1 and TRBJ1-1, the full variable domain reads SAVISQKPSRDICQRGTSLTIQCQVDSQVTMMFWYRQQPGQSLTLIATANQGSEATYESGFVIDKFPISRPNLTFSTLTVSNMSPEDSSIYLCSVHRQGHTEAFFGQGTRLTVV.

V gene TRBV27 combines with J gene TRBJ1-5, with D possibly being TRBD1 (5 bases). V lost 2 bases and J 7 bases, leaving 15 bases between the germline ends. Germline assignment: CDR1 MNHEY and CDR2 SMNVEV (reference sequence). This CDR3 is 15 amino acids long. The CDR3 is CASSLKGQVRQPQHF. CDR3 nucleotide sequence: TGTGCCAGCAGTTTAAAAGGACAAGTTAGGCAGCCCCAGCATTTT.

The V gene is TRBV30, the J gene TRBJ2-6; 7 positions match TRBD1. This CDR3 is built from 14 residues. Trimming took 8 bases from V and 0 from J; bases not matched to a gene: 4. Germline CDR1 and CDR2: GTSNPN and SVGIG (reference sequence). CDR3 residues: CAQGVRSGANVLTF. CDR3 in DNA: TGTGCCCAGGGGGTACGCTCTGGGGCCAACGTCCTGACTTTC.

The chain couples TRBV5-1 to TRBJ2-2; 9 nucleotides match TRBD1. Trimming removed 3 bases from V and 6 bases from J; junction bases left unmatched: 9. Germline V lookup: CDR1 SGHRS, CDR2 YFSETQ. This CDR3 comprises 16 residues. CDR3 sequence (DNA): TGCGCCAGCAGCTGGACAGGGGCAAAGGGCGCCGGGGAGCTGTTTTTT. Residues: CASSWTGAKGAGELFF. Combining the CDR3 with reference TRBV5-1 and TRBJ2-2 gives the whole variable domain KAGVTQTPRYLIKTRGQQVTLSCSPISGHRSVSWYQQTPGQGLQFLFEYFSETQRNKGNFPGRFSGRQFSNSRSEMNVSTLELGDSALYLCASSWTGAKGAGELFFGEGSRLTVL.

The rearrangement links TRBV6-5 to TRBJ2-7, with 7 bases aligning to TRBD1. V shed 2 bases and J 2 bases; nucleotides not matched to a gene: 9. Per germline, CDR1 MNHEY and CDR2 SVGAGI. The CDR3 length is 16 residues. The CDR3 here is CASSYRGQSYPYEQYF. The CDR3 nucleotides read TGTGCCAGCAGTTACCGGGGACAGTCCTACCCCTACGAGCAGTACTTC.

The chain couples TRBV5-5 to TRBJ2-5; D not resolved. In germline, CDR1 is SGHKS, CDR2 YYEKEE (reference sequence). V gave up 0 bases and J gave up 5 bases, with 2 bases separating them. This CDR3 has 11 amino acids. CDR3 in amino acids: CASSLVETQYF. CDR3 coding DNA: TGTGCCAGCAGCTTGGTGGAGACCCAGTACTTC.

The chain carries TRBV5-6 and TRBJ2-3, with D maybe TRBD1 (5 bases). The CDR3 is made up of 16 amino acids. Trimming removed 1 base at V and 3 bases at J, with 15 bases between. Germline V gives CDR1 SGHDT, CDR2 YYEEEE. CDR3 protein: CASSLYRNGKTDTQYF. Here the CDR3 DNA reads TGTGCCAGCAGCTTGTACAGGAATGGGAAGACAGATACGCAGTATTTT.

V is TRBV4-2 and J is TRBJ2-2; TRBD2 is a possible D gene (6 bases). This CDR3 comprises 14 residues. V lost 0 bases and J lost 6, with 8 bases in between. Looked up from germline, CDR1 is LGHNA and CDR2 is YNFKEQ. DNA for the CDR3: TGTGCCAGCAGCCAAGATGGAGGGTCCGGGGAGCTGTTTTTT. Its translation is CASSQDGGSGELFF.

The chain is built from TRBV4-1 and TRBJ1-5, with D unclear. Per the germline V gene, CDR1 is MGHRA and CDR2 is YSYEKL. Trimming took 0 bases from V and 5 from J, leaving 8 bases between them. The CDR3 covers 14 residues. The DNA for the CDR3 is TGCGCCAGCAGCCAAGAACAGTTCTATCAGCCCCAGCATTTT. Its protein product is CASSQEQFYQPQHF.

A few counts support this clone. The CDR3: CASSMRDGYGYTF. DNA of the CDR3: TGTGCCAGTAGTATGAGGGACGGCTATGGCTACACCTTC. The J gene is TRBJ1-2, the V gene TRBV19; weak D call: TRBD1 (5 bases). This CDR3 region has 13 residues. Trimming took 3 bases from V and 4 from J, leaving 9 bases between them. Germline CDR1 is LNHDA and CDR2 is SQIVND (reference sequence).